The clone carrying this TCR beta chain was picked up a small number of times. Each CDR3 protein gets one entry after TCRdb re-called the 5' RACE reads with MiXCR. This table holds fewer than 350,000 distinct CDR3 sequences, around 4.5% found once. This sample was included in a study of T cells after yellow fever vaccination. The sequence derives from a young man who received the YFV17D yellow fever vaccine. The sequences come from PBMCs, collected 15 days after the yellow fever booster vaccination.

In DNA, the CDR3 is TGTGCCAGCAGCCCTTGGACAGCTTCGAGCGCAGATACGCAGTATTTT. This encodes CASSPWTASSADTQYF. The rearrangement joins TRBV6-2 or TRBV6-3 to TRBJ2-3, with D possibly TRBD1 on 6 matching bases. The CDR3 consists of 16 residues. V lost 6 bases and J 4 bases, leaving 20 bases between the germline ends. Germline CDR1 and CDR2: MNHEY and SVGEGT.